The 22 T cell receptor beta chains in this list originate from one sample, sequenced in a study of blood T cell repertoires in COVID-19. TCRdb's table, derived via immunoSEQ multiplex PCR, lists solely in-frame clones and lacks some. The table records over 85,000 clones, 84% of them present only once. The sequencing sample was made of peripheral blood. Receptors originate from a human donor in a cohort sampled during active COVID-19.

This chain connects TRBV7-2 to TRBJ2-7; tentatively, D is TRBD2 (6 bases). The CDR3 runs to 12 residues. Germline V gives CDR1 SGHTA, CDR2 FQGNSA. V lost 7 bases and J 2 bases, leaving 9 bases between the germline ends. CDR3 residues: CASTRRAYEQYF. In DNA form, the CDR3 reads TGTGCCAGCACCAGGAGGGCCTACGAGCAGTACTTC.

The V gene is TRBV7-2, the J gene TRBJ2-5; perhaps TRBD2 as D (5 bases). There are 13 residues in the CDR3. V lost 5 bases, J lost 8 bases, and 15 bases lay in between. Germline CDR1 reads SGHTA; CDR2 reads FQGNSA. CDR3 coding DNA: TGTGCCAGCAGCACAACTGGACGGGGAACCCAGTACTTC. Protein product: CASSTTGRGTQYF.

The chain uses TRBV5-1 and TRBJ1-2, with TRBD1 identical over 7 bases. The germline CDR1 and CDR2 sequences are SGHRS and YFSETQ. V lost 5 bases, J lost 3 bases, and 4 bases stayed unmatched. The CDR3 sequence is 13 residues long. DNA of the CDR3: TGCGCCAGCAGGGCGGGGACAGACTATGGCTACACCTTC. Translation gives CASRAGTDYGYTF.

The chain uses TRBV7-2 and TRBJ1-5; 8 bases align to TRBD1. CDR1 and CDR2 (germline): SGHTA, FQGNSA. Trimming removed 1 base from V and 4 bases from J; junction bases left unmatched: 12. The CDR3 length is 18 residues. CDR3 amino acids: CASSLGSPRTGSNQPQHF. The CDR3 bases are TGTGCCAGCAGCTTAGGCTCCCCCCGGACAGGGTCGAATCAGCCCCAGCATTTT.

The chain recombines TRBV6-5 with TRBJ1-1, with D maybe TRBD1 (6 bases). V was shortened by 2 bases and J by 1 base, with 14 bases between the two germline ends. The CDR3 runs 16 residues. Germline-derived CDR1 and CDR2 are MNHEY and SVGAGI. The CDR3 here is CASSYGRGRGNTEAFF. CDR3 DNA sequence: TGTGCCAGCAGTTACGGGCGGGGGCGAGGGAACACTGAAGCTTTCTTT.

The V gene is TRBV25-1, the J gene TRBJ2-1; possibly TRBD1 for D (6 bases). Trimming removed 5 bases from V and 0 bases from J, with 11 bases in between. There are 15 residues in the CDR3. Germline V CDR1 and CDR2: MGHDK, SYGVNS. CDR3 sequence: CASSRFRGSYNEQFF. The CDR3, as DNA: TGTGCCAGCAGTCGGTTCAGGGGCTCCTACAATGAGCAGTTCTTC.

This chain uses TRBV21-1 with TRBJ1-2; the tabulated D call, TRBD1, remains unverified against the DNA. TRBV21-1 is classified as a pseudogene. The CDR3 spans 14 residues. The CDR3: CASSKGGTGSGYTF. CDR3 nucleotides: TGTGCCAGCAGCAAAGGGGGGACAGGGAGCGGCTACACCTTC.

This clone was seen a single time. The chain is built from TRBV6-5 and TRBJ2-5; 8 bases are a match to TRBD2. There are 13 residues in the CDR3. V gave up 8 bases and J gave up 5 bases; unmatched junction bases: 7. Per the germline V gene, CDR1 is MNHEY and CDR2 is SVGAGI. Here the CDR3 reads CASLSPGGETQYF. Here the CDR3 DNA reads TGTGCCAGCCTCTCCCCGGGGGGGGAGACCCAGTACTTC.

The chain is built from TRBV4-2 and TRBJ2-3; D gene uncertain. Germline CDR1 is LGHNA and CDR2 is YNFKEQ. The V gene lost 2 bases and the J gene lost 6 bases, with 18 bases spanning the gap. The CDR3 consists of 16 residues. The CDR3 DNA reads TGTGCCAGCAGCCAACCAATCACTATGTTTGGGGATACGCAGTATTTT. It codes for CASSQPITMFGDTQYF.

A single count supports this clone. This sequence joins TRBV13 and TRBJ2-1; TRBD2 matches 13 bases. V was clipped by 3 bases and J by 9 bases; unmatched bases: 11. Looked up from germline, CDR1 is PRHDT and CDR2 is FYEKMQ (reference sequence). The CDR3 runs 17 residues. The CDR3 sequence: CASSLEGTSGGASEQFF. CDR3 sequence (DNA): TGTGCCAGCAGCTTGGAAGGTACTAGCGGGGGGGCTTCTGAGCAGTTCTTC. Drawing the rest from reference TRBV13 and TRBJ2-1, the complete variable domain is AAGVIQSPRHLIKEKRETATLKCYPIPRHDTVYWYQQGPGQDPQFLISFYEKMQSDKGSIPDRFSAQQFSDYHSELNMSSLELGDSALYFCASSLEGTSGGASEQFFGPGTRLTVL.

The chain carries TRBV11-3 and TRBJ1-4, with 8 bases lining up with TRBD1. The ends lost 5 bases at V and 5 bases at J; junction bases unmatched: 7. Germline-derived CDR1 and CDR2 are SGHNT and YENEEA. This CDR3 has 15 amino acids. DNA for the CDR3: TGTGCCAGCAGCACAAGACAGGGGATAAATGAAAAACTGTTTTTT. Translating it yields CASSTRQGINEKLFF.

The chain joins TRBV25-1 to TRBJ2-2; D gene uncertain. Trimming removed 4 bases from V and 4 bases from J, with 7 bases in between. CDR1 and CDR2 from the germline V gene are MGHDK and SYGVNS. The CDR3 length is 13 residues. CDR3 DNA: TGTGCCAGCAGTGGCACTCCCACCGGGGAGCTGTTTTTT. The encoded protein is CASSGTPTGELFF. Using reference TRBV25-1 and TRBJ2-2 for the parts outside the CDR3, the full variable domain is EADIYQTPRYLVIGTGKKITLECSQTMGHDKMYWYQQDPGMELHLIHYSYGVNSTEKGDLSSESTVSRIRTEHFPLTLESARPSHTSQYLCASSGTPTGELFFGEGSRLTVL.

V usage is TRBV28 and J usage is TRBJ1-4; D uncertain. V lost 3 bases, J lost 7 bases, and 21 bases lay in between. CDR3 length equals 17 residues. Germline V gene lookup returns CDR1 MDHEN and CDR2 SYDVKM. CDR3 in amino acids: CASSFIQDLGVGEKLFF. CDR3 bases: TGTGCCAGCAGTTTTATTCAGGACTTAGGAGTTGGTGAAAAACTGTTTTTT.

The V call is TRBV4-3, the J call TRBJ2-2; D is unclear. The CDR3 has 14 residues. Trimming removed 4 bases from V and 4 bases from J, with 10 bases in between. Germline CDR1 reads LGHNA; CDR2 reads YSLEER. CDR3 in DNA: TGCGCCAGCAGCCCTTTTACAACCACCGGGGAGCTGTTTTTT. Translating gives CASSPFTTTGELFF.

The CDR3 loop reads CASSLSGGNTDTQYF. The CDR3 DNA follows: TGTGCCAGCTCACTTAGCGGGGGGAACACAGATACGCAGTATTTT. This rearrangement joins TRBV18 to TRBJ2-3; 10 bases line up with TRBD2. In germline, CDR1 is KGHSH, CDR2 LQKENI. The CDR3 covers 15 residues. After removal of 4 bases from V and 2 bases from J, the junction contained 3 bases not matched to a gene.

The chain joins TRBV10-1 to TRBJ2-3; possible D gene TRBD2, 6 bases. Deletions cut 2 bases from V and 2 bases from J, with 14 bases between. CDR1 and CDR2 from the germline V gene are WNHNN and SYGVQD (reference sequence). The CDR3 is made up of 16 amino acids. CDR3 region: CASSERGSYHTDTQYF. The CDR3 DNA reads as TGCGCCAGCAGTGAGCGGGGGAGCTACCACACAGATACGCAGTATTTT.

The rearrangement links TRBV9 to TRBJ2-1; TRBD1 aligns across 10 bases. The CDR3 consists of 15 residues. V was pared by 10 bases and J by 8 bases, with 15 bases of the junction left unmatched. Germline values: CDR1 SGDLS, CDR2 YYNGEE. CDR3 nucleotide sequence: TGTGCCGGGGGGTCCGGGACAGGGGCAGGAGATGAGCAGTTCTTC. Amino acid sequence: CAGGSGTGAGDEQFF.

J is TRBJ1-6 and V is TRBV5-1, with D possibly being TRBD1 (5 bases). Germline V gene sequence: CDR1 SGHRS, CDR2 YFSETQ. The V gene lost 0 bases and the J gene lost 9 bases, with 13 bases spanning the gap. The CDR3 runs to 15 residues. The CDR3 reads CASSLDTGGASPLHF. CDR3 DNA sequence: TGCGCCAGCAGCTTGGATACGGGAGGGGCTTCACCCCTCCACTTT.

The V call is TRBV28, the J call TRBJ1-5, with D possibly TRBD1 on 5 matching bases. Trimming cost V 6 bases and J 1 base, with 13 bases left between them. The CDR3 covers 15 residues. Germline CDR1 is MDHEN and CDR2 is SYDVKM. The CDR3, as DNA: TGTGCCAGCAGGCTCGGCGGGGGAAGCAATCAGCCCCAGCATTTT. Its protein is CASRLGGGSNQPQHF.

V and J are TRBV4-2 and TRBJ2-3; 15 nucleotides line up with TRBD2. Germline CDR1 reads LGHNA; CDR2 reads YNFKEQ. V lost 4 bases, J lost 4 bases, and 3 bases stayed unmatched. The CDR3 consists of 16 residues. CDR3 sequence reads: CASSPRTSGGADTQYF. CDR3 bases: TGTGCCAGCAGCCCCCGGACTAGCGGGGGGGCAGATACGCAGTATTTT.

In DNA form, the CDR3 reads TGTGCCTGGAGTACAGGGAGCTCCTACGAGCAGTACTTC. Translation gives CAWSTGSSYEQYF. The genes are TRBV30 and TRBJ2-7, with a possible D match to TRBD1 (6 bases). V was shortened by 2 bases and J by 0 bases, with 8 bases between the two germline ends. From germline, CDR1 is GTSNPN and CDR2 SVGIG (reference sequence). The CDR3 covers 13 residues.

This clone was seen only a few times. This chain connects TRBV7-9 to TRBJ2-1, with 9 bases lining up with TRBD2. Germline values: CDR1 SEHNR, CDR2 FQNEAQ (reference sequence). This CDR3 contains 14 residues. Unmatched junction bases numbered 5, after V lost 5 bases and J lost 6 bases. CDR3 sequence: CASSPSGGRNEQFF. CDR3 in DNA: TGTGCCAGCAGCCCAAGCGGGGGGCGCAATGAGCAGTTCTTC.